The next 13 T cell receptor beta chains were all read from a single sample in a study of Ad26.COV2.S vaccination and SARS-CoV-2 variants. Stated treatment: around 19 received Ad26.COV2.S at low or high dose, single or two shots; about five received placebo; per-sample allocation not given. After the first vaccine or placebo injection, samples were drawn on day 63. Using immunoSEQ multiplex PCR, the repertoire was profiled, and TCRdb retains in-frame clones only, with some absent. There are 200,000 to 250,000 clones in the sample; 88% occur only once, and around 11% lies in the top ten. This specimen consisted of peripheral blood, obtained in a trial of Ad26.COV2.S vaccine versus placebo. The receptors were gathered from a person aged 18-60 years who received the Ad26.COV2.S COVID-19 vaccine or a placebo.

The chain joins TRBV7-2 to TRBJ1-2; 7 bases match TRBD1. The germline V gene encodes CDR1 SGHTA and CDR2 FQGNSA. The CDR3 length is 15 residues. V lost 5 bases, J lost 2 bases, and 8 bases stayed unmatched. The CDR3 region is CASSQGGQYNYGYTF. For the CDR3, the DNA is TGTGCCAGCAGCCAGGGGGGACAGTACAACTATGGCTACACCTTC. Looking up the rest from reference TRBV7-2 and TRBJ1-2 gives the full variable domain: GAGVSQSPSNKVTEKGKDVELRCDPISGHTALYWYRQSLGQGLEFLIYFQGNSAPDKSGLPSDRFSAERTGGSVSTLTIQRTQQEDSAVYLCASSQGGQYNYGYTFGSGTRLTVV.

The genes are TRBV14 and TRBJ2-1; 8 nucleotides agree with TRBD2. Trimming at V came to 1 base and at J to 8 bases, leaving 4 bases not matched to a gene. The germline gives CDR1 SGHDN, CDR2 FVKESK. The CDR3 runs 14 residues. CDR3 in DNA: TGTGCCAGCAGCCAAGGATCACTAGCGGATGAGCAGTTCTTC. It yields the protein CASSQGSLADEQFF.

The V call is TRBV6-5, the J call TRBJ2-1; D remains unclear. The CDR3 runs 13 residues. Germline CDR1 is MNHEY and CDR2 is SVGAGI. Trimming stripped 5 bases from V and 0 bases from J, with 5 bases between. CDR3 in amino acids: CASSRSSYNEQFF. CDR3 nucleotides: TGTGCCAGCAGTAGGAGCTCCTACAATGAGCAGTTCTTC.

CDR3 residues: CASSRDRQETQYF. The CDR3 DNA reads TGTGCCAGCAGCCGGGACCGCCAAGAGACCCAGTACTTC. The rearrangement joins TRBV7-9 to TRBJ2-5; D is tentatively TRBD1 or TRBD2 (5 bases each). Germline CDR1 and CDR2: SEHNR and FQNEAQ (reference sequence). CDR3 length equals 13 residues. With 5 bases removed from V and 1 base from J, the gap between germline ends came to 8 bases.

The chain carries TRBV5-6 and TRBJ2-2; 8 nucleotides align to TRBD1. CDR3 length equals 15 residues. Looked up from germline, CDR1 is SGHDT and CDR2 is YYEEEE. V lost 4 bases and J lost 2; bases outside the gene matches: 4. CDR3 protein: CASSTGTGNTGELFF. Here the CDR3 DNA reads TGTGCCAGCAGCACGGGGACAGGCAACACCGGGGAGCTGTTTTTT.

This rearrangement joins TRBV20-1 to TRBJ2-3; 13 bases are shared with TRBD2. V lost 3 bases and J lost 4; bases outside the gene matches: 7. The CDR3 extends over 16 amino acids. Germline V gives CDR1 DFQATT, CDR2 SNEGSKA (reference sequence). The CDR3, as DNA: TGCAGTGCTAGTGGACTAGCGGGAGTATTGGCAGATACGCAGTATTTT. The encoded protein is CSASGLAGVLADTQYF.

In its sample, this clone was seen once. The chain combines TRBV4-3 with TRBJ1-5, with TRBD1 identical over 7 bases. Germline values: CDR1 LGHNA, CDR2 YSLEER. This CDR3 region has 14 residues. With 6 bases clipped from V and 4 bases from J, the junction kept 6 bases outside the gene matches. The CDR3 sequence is CASSLFRGNQPQHF. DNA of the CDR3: TGCGCCAGCAGTCTCTTCAGGGGGAATCAGCCCCAGCATTTT.

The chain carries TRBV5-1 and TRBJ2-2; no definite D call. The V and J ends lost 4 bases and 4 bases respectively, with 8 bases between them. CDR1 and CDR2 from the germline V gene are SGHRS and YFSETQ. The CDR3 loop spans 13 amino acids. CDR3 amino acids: CASSPVSTGELFF. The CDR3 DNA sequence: TGCGCCAGCAGCCCCGTAAGCACCGGGGAGCTGTTTTTT.

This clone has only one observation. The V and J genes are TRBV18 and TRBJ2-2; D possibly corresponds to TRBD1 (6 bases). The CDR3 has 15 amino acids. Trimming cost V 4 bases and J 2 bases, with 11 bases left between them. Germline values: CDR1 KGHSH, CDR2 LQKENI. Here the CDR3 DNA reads TGTGCCAGCTCACTAGGGACAACAAACACCGGGGAGCTGTTTTTT. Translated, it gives CASSLGTTNTGELFF.

CDR3 loop: CASSQSGLSTDTQYF. CDR3 nucleotide sequence: TGCGCCAGCAGCCAATCGGGTTTAAGCACAGATACGCAGTATTTT. The chain carries TRBV4-3 and TRBJ2-3; no definite D call. The germline CDR1 and CDR2 sequences are LGHNA and YSLEER. The length of the CDR3 is 15 residues. Between the trimmed V and J ends, which lost 2 bases and 0 bases, there was a span of 9 bases.

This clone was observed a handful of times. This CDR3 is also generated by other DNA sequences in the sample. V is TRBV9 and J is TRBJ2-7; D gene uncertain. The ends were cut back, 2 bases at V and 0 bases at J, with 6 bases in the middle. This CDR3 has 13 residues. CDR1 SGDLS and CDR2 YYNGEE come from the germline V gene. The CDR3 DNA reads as TGTGCCAGCAGCGTTGGCGGCTCCTACGAGCAGTACTTC. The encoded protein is CASSVGGSYEQYF.

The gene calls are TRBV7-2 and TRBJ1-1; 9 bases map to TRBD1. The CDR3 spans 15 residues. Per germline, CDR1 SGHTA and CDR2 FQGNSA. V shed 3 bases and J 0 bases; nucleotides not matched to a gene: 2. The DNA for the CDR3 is TGTGCCAGCAGCTTCGACAGGGGGTTGAACACTGAAGCTTTCTTT. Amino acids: CASSFDRGLNTEAFF.

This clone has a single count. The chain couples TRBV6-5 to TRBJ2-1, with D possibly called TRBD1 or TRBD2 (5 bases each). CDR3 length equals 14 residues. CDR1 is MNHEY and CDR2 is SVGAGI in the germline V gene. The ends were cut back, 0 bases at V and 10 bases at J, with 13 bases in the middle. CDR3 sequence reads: CASSYSPGPYEQFF. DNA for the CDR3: TGTGCCAGCAGTTACTCCCCGGGGCCCTACGAGCAGTTCTTC.